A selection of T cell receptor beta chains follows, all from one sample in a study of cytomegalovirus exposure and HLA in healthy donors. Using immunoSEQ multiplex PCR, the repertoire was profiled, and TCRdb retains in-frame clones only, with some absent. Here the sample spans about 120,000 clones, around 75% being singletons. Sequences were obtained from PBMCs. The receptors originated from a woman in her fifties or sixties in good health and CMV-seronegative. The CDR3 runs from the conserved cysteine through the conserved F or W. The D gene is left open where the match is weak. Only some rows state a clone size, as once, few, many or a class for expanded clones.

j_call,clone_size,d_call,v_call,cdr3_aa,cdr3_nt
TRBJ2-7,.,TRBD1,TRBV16,CASSQVGTAYEQYF,TGTGCCAGCAGCCAGGTAGGGACAGCTTACGAGCAGTACTTC
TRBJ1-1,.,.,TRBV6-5,CASSYSWGRGEAFF,TGTGCCAGCAGTTACTCCTGGGGTCGGGGTGAAGCTTTCTTT
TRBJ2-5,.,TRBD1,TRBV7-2,CASSSYRGLETQYF,TGTGCCAGCAGCTCTTACAGGGGGCTAGAGACCCAGTACTTC
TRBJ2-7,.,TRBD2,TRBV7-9,CASSSSGSRYEQYF,TGTGCCAGCAGTAGTAGCGGGAGTAGGTACGAGCAGTACTTC
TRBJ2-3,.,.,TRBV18,CASSSSLPGSTDTQYF,TGTGCCAGCTCCTCTAGCCTCCCGGGTAGCACAGATACGCAGTATTTT
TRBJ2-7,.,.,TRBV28,CASSAGGTGSYEQYF,TGTGCCAGCAGCGCAGGGGGGACTGGTTCGTACGAGCAGTACTTC
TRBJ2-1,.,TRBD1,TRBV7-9,CASSLTGAYNEQFF,TGTGCCAGCAGCTTAACAGGGGCTTACAATGAGCAGTTCTTC
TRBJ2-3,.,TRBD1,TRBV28,CASSETGQYTDTQYF,TGTGCCAGCAGTGAAACGGGACAGTACACAGATACGCAGTATTTT
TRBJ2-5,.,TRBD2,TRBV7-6,CASSLSASGNGGETQYF,TGTGCCAGCAGCTTATCCGCTAGCGGGAACGGTGGGGAGACCCAGTACTTC
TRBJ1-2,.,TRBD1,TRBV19,CASSPTSRTGTYGYTF,TGTGCCAGTAGTCCGACCTCCAGGACAGGGACCTATGGCTACACCTTC
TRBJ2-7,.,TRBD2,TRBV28,CASSLNLLAPPYEQYF,TGTGCCAGCAGCTTAAACCTACTAGCGCCCCCCTACGAGCAGTACTTC
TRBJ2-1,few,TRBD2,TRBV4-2,CASSARTSGLYNEQFF,TGTGCCAGCAGCGCTCGGACTAGCGGGCTTTACAATGAGCAGTTCTTC
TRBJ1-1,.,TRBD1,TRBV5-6,CASSFGTGGVNTEAFF,TGTGCCAGCAGCTTCGGGACAGGCGGCGTAAACACTGAAGCTTTCTTT
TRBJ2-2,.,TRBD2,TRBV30,CAWARLAGNLFTGELFF,TGTGCCTGGGCAAGACTAGCGGGAAACTTATTCACCGGGGAGCTGTTTTTT
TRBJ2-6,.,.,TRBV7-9,CSSSLEQAGANVLTF,TGTTCCAGCAGCTTAGAACAGGCTGGGGCCAACGTCCTGACTTTC
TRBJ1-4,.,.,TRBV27,CASIMGHFATNEKLFF,TGTGCCAGTATCATGGGACACTTCGCAACTAATGAAAAACTGTTTTTT
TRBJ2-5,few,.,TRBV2,CASSRSTLETQYF,TGTGCCAGCTCACGTTCCACTCTCGAGACCCAGTACTTC
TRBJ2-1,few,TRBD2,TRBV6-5,CASNPTSGRAGKQFF,TGTGCCAGCAATCCGACTAGCGGGAGGGCGGGTAAGCAGTTCTTC
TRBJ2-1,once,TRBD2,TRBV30,CAYYRTSSYNEQFF,TGTGCCTATTATAGGACTAGCTCCTACAATGAGCAGTTCTTC
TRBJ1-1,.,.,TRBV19,CASSIWGEGNTEAFF,TGTGCCAGTAGTATCTGGGGGGAAGGTAACACTGAAGCTTTCTTT
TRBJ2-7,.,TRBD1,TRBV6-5,CASRRGQGAYEQYF,TGTGCCAGCAGACGCGGACAGGGGGCCTACGAGCAGTACTTC
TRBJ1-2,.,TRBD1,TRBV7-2,CASSHPSRGQDYGYTF,TGTGCCAGCAGCCACCCTTCCAGGGGGCAGGACTATGGCTACACCTTC
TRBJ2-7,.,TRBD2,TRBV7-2,CASSLFLAGGMLYEQYF,TGTGCCAGCAGCTTATTCCTAGCGGGGGGGATGCTCTACGAGCAGTACTTC
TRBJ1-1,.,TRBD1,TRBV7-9,CASSSSRGYTEAFF,TGTGCCAGCAGCTCTTCCAGGGGGTACACTGAAGCTTTCTTT
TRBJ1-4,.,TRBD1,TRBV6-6,CASRPQGDNEKLFF,TGTGCCAGCAGGCCACAGGGGGATAATGAAAAACTGTTTTTT
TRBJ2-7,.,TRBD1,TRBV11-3,CASSPGQGASEQYF,TGTGCCAGCAGCCCGGGACAGGGGGCTTCCGAGCAGTACTTC
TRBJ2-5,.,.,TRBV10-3,CAISETGLKKETQYF,TGTGCCATCAGTGAAACGGGACTTAAGAAAGAGACCCAGTACTTC
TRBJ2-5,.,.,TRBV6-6,CASSYSGDGRWATQYF,TGTGCCAGCAGTTACTCGGGAGACGGTCGATGGGCGACCCAGTACTTC
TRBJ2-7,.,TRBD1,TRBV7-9,CALGQGGSYEQYF,TGTGCCCTCGGACAGGGGGGCTCCTACGAGCAGTACTTC
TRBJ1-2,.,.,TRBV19,CASSEALDSRGYTF,TGTGCCAGTAGTGAGGCACTGGACAGTAGGGGCTACACCTTC
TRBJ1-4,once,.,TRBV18,CASSPGQGRNEKLFF,TGTGCCAGCTCACCGGGCCAGGGGCGGAATGAAAAACTGTTTTTT
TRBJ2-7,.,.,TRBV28,CATQGRRAYEQYF,TGTGCCACGCAGGGTCGAAGGGCCTACGAGCAGTACTTC
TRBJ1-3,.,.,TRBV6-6,CASSSSGSSGNTIYF,TGTGCCAGCAGTAGCTCGGGGAGCTCTGGAAACACCATATATTTT